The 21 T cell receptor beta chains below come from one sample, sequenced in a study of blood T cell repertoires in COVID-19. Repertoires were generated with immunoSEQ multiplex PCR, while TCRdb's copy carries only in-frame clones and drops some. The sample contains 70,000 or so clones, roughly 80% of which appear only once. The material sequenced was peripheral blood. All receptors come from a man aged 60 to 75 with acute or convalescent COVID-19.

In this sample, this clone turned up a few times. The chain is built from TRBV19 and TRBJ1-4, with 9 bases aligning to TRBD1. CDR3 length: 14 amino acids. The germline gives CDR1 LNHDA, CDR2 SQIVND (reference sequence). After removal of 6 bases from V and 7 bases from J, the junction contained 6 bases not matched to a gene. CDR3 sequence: CASRLQGAAEKLFF. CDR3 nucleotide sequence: TGTGCCAGTAGATTACAGGGGGCGGCTGAAAAACTGTTTTTT.

The chain's CDR3 is CASSPRGQGAGNTIYF. CDR3 sequence (DNA): TGTGCCAGCAGCCCTAGGGGACAGGGGGCTGGAAACACCATATATTTT. The chain employs TRBV9 and TRBJ1-3, with 11 nucleotides matching TRBD1. V shed 4 bases, J shed 2 bases, and the junction held 5 bases outside the gene matches. The CDR3 is 16 amino acids. The germline V gene encodes CDR1 SGDLS and CDR2 YYNGEE. Together with reference TRBV9 and TRBJ1-3, the CDR3 gives the full variable domain: DSGVTQTPKHLITATGQRVTLRCSPRSGDLSVYWYQQSLDQGLQFLIQYYNGEERAKGNILERFSAQQFPDLHSELNLSSLELGDSALYFCASSPRGQGAGNTIYFGEGSWLTVV.

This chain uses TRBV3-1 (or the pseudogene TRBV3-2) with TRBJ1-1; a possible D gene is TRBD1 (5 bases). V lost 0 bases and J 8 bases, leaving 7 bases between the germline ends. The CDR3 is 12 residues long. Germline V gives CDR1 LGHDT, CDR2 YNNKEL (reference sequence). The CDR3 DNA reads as TGTGCCAGCAGCCAAGATGGGGGGGAAGCTTTCTTT. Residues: CASSQDGGEAFF.

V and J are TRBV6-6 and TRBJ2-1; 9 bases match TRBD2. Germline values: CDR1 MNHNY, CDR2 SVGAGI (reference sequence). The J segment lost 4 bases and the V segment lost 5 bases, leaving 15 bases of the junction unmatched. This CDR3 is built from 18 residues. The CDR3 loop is CASSLLGLATPGYNEQFF. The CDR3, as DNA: TGTGCCAGCAGTCTACTCGGACTAGCGACACCGGGGTACAATGAGCAGTTCTTC.

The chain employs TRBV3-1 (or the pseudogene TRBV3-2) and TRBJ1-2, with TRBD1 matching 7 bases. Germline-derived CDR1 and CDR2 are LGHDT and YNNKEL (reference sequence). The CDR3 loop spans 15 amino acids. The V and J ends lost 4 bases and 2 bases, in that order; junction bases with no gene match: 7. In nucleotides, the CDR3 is TGTGCCAGCAGCCCCCCCGTAGGGGGCAACTATGGCTACACCTTC. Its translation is CASSPPVGGNYGYTF.

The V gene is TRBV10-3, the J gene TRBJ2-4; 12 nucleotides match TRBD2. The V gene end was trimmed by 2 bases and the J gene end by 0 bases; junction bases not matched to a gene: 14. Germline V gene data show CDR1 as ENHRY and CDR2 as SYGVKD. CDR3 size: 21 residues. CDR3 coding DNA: TGTGCCATCAGTGAGCCCGCAACTCCGACTAGCGGGGGATTAGCCAAAAACATTCAGTACTTC. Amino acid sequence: CAISEPATPTSGGLAKNIQYF.

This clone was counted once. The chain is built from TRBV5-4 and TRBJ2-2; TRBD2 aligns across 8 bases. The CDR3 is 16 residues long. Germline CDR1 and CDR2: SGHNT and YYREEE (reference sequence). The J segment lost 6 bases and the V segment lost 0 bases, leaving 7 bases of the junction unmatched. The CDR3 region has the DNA TGTGCCAGCAGCTTGGCGCGGCTCGGGGGGGCCGGGGAGCTGTTTTTT. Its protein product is CASSLARLGGAGELFF.

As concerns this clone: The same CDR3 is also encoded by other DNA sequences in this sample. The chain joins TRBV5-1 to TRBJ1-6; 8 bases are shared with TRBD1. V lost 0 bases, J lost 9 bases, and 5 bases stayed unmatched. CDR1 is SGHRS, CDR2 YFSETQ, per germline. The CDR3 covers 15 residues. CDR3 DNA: TGCGCCAGCAGCTTGGCTGGACAGGGAAGTTCACCCCTCCACTTT. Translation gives CASSLAGQGSSPLHF.

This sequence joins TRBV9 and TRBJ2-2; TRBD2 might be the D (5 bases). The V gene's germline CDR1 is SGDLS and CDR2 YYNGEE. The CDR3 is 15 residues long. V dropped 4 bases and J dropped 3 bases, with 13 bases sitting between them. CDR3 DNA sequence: TGTGCCAGCAGCACCCCGGGGTCGCACACCGGGGAGCTGTTTTTT. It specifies CASSTPGSHTGELFF.

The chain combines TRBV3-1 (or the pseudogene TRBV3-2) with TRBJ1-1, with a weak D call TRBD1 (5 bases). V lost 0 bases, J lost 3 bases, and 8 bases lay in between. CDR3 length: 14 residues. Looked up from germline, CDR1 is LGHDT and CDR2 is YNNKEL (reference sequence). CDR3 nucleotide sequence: TGTGCCAGCAGCCAAGAACAGGAATACACTGAAGCTTTCTTT. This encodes CASSQEQEYTEAFF.

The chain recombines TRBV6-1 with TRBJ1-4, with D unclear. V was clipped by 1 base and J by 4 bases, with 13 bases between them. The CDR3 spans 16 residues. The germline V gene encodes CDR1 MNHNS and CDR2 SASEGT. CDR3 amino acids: CASSEVFRVYNEKLFF. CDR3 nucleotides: TGTGCCAGCAGTGAAGTCTTCCGGGTCTATAATGAAAAACTGTTTTTT.

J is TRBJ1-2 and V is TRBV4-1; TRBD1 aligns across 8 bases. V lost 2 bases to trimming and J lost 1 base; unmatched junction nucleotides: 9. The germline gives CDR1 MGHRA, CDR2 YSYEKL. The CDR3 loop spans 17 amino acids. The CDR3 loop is CASSQQFLGTGNYGYTF. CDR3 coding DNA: TGCGCCAGCAGCCAACAATTCCTGGGGACAGGTAACTATGGCTACACCTTC.

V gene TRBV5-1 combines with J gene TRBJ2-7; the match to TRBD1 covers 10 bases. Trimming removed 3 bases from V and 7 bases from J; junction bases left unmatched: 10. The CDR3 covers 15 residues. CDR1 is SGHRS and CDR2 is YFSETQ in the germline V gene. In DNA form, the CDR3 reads TGCGCCAGCAGCTCCGGACAGGGGGGTCTAGGAGAGCAGTACTTC. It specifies CASSSGQGGLGEQYF.

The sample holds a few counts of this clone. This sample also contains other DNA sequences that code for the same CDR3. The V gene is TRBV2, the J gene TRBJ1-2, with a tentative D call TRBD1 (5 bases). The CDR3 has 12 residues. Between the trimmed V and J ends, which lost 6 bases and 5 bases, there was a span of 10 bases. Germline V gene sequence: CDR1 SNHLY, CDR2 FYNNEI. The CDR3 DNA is TGTGCCAGCAGGGTGGGGGGTTATGGCTACACCTTC. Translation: CASRVGGYGYTF.

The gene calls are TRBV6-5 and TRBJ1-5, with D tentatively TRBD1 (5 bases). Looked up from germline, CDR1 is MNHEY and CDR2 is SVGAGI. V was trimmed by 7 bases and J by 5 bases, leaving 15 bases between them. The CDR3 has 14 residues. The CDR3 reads CASILAGLDQPQHF. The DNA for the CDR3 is TGTGCCAGCATACTAGCAGGGTTAGATCAGCCCCAGCATTTT.

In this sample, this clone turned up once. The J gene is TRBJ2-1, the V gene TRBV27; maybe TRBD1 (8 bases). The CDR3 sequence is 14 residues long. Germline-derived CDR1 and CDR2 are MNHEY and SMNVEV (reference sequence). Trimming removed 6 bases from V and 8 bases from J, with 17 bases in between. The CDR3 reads CASRQGGGRDEQFF. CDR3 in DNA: TGTGCCAGCAGACAGGGGGGGGGCCGGGATGAGCAGTTCTTC.

The CDR3 protein is CASSPVNSGLMNTEAFF. CDR3 nucleotides: TGTGCCAGCTCACCAGTCAATTCAGGACTCATGAACACTGAAGCTTTCTTT. The chain employs TRBV18 and TRBJ1-1, with unresolved D. Per the germline V gene, CDR1 is KGHSH and CDR2 is LQKENI. The CDR3 runs 17 residues. V was clipped by 2 bases and J by 0 bases, with 16 bases between them.

The CDR3 nucleotides read TGCGCCAGCAGCCAGCTGGGACAGGATAATTCACCCCTCCACTTT. Its protein is CASSQLGQDNSPLHF. The chain uses TRBV4-3 and TRBJ1-6, with TRBD1 identical over 8 bases. CDR3 size: 15 residues. Germline CDR1 and CDR2: LGHNA and YSLEER. Trimming took 3 bases from V and 5 from J; bases not matched to a gene: 3.

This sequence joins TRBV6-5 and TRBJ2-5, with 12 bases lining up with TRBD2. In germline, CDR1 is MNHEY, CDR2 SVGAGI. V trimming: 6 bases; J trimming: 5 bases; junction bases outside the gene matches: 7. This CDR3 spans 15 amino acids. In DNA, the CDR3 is TGTGCCAGCAGCTATGGACTAGCGGGGTGGGAGACCCAGTACTTC. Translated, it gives CASSYGLAGWETQYF.

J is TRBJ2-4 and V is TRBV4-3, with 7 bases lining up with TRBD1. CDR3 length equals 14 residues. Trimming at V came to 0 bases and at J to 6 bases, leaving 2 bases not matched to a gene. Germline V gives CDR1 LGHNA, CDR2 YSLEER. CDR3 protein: CASSQDGTVNIQYF. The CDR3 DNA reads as TGCGCCAGCAGCCAAGATGGGACAGTAAACATTCAGTACTTC.

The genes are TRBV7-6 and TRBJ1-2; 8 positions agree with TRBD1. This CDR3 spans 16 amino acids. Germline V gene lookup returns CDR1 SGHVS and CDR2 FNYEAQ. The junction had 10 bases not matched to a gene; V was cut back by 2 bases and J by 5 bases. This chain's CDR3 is CASSLYPSGTGYGYTF. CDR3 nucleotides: TGTGCCAGCAGCTTATACCCCTCCGGGACAGGTTATGGCTACACCTTC.